This T cell receptor (beta chain) is from a study of blood T cell repertoires in COVID-19. About the study: Specimens from acute and convalescent COVID-19 originated in the United States, Italy and Spain. Sample material is recorded as cDNA or gDNA derived from T cells, B-cell-depleted T cells, or PBMCs.

Authors' methods: Researchers report that nucleated cell counts were estimated from reference gene primer amplification. Assay used: immunoSEQ multiplex PCR; TCRdb lists only in-frame clones, some missing. V, J and clone size reflect that table, while D and trimming were determined from the DNA. Of around 250,000 clones listed, over 80% are singletons. CDR3 length: 16 residues. The V end was cut by 5 bases, the J end by 1 base, with 17 bases between. The germline V gene has CDR1 SNHLY and CDR2 FYNNEI. The V call is TRBV2, the J call TRBJ1-1; TRBD1 is a possible D gene (6 bases). Sequencing was done on a sample of peripheral blood. The TCR comes from a man aged 25 to 40 who had recovered from COVID-19. The CDR3 DNA reads as TGTGCCAGCAGTCGCCGGGACAAGGGACCGAACACTGAAGCTTTCTTT. Its translation: CASSRRDKGPNTEAFF.